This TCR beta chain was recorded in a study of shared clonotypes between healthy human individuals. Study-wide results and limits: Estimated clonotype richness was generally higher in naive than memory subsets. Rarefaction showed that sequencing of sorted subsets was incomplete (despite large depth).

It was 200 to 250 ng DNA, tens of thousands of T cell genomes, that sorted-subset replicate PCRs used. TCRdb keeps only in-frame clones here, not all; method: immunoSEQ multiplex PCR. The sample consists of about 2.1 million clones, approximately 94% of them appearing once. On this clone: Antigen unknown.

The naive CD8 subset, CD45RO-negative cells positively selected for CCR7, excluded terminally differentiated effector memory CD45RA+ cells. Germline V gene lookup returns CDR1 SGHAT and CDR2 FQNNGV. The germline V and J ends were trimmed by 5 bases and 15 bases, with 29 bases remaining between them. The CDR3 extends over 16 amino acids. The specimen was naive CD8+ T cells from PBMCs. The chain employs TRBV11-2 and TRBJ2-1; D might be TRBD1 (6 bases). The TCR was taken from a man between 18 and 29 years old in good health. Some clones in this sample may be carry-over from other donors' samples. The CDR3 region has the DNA TGTGCCAGCAGCCCCAGTGCCCGGGACACACACCCGAAGGGGTTCTTC. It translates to CASSPSARDTHPKGFF.